Following are 18 T cell receptor beta chains from one sample sequenced in a study of metastatic and nonmetastatic thyroid tumors. TCRdb re-called the PCR reads with MiXCR. The sample has under 40,000 clones, about a sixth seen once. No treatment of any kind had been given to any patient before thyroid surgery. Sequences were obtained from blood. These receptor sequences come from a female donor with papillary thyroid cancer or a benign thyroid nodule (not recorded which). Some clones in this sample may be carry-over from other donors' samples.

This chain connects TRBV11-2 to TRBJ1-6; perhaps TRBD1 as D (6 bases). CDR3 length: 15 amino acids. Germline V gene sequence: CDR1 SGHAT, CDR2 FQNNGV. The germline V and J ends were trimmed by 8 bases and 3 bases, with 14 bases remaining between them. The CDR3 DNA reads TGTGCCAGCGGGGCGGGGGGCCTCTATAATTCACCCCTCCACTTT. Protein: CASGAGGLYNSPLHF. The full variable domain, rest sourced from reference TRBV11-2 and TRBJ1-6, is EAGVAQSPRYKIIEKRQSVAFWCNPISGHATLYWYQQILGQGPKLLIQFQNNGVVDDSQLPKDRFSAERLKGVDSTLKIQPAKLEDSAVYLCASGAGGLYNSPLHFGNGTRLTVT.

This clone was seen repeatedly, ten times or more. The genes are TRBV7-3 and TRBJ2-1; TRBD2 aligns across 7 bases. Germline CDR1 SGHTA, CDR2 FQGTGA. The CDR3 sequence is 12 residues long. The V and J ends lost 2 bases and 13 bases, in that order; junction bases with no gene match: 5. In nucleotides, the CDR3 is TGTGCCAGCAGCTTACCCGGGACTAAACAGTTCTTC. Translating gives CASSLPGTKQFF. Filled out from reference TRBV7-3 and TRBJ2-1, the complete variable domain reads GAGVSQTPSNKVTEKGKYVELRCDPISGHTALYWYRQSLGQGPEFLIYFQGTGAADDSGLPNDRFFAVRPEGSVSTLKIQRTERGDSAVYLCASSLPGTKQFFGPGTRLTVL.

The rearrangement uses TRBV5-6 and TRBJ2-3, with 7 bases fitting TRBD2. Looked up from germline, CDR1 is SGHDT and CDR2 is YYEEEE. After removal of 4 bases from V and 3 bases from J, the junction contained 2 bases not matched to a gene. There are 13 residues in the CDR3. The CDR3 loop reads CASSGGETDTQYF. The CDR3, as DNA: TGTGCCAGCAGCGGGGGGGAAACAGATACGCAGTATTTT.

This clone was detected ten times or more. The chain has TRBV20-1 and TRBJ2-2; D possibly corresponds to TRBD1 (5 bases). This CDR3 spans 14 amino acids. Germline values: CDR1 DFQATT, CDR2 SNEGSKA (reference sequence). V was cut by 3 bases and J by 1 base, with 9 bases left in between. CDR3 amino acids: CSARSQGNTGELFF. CDR3 in DNA: TGCAGTGCTAGGAGTCAGGGGAACACCGGGGAGCTGTTTTTT.

This clone was detected ten times or more. CDR3 in amino acids: CSAPPSGRAKNEQYF. The CDR3 nucleotides read TGCAGTGCACCCCCTAGCGGGAGGGCCAAGAACGAGCAGTACTTC. The chain uses TRBV20-1 and TRBJ2-7; TRBD2 matches 12 bases. Germline V gene sequence: CDR1 DFQATT, CDR2 SNEGSKA (reference sequence). V lost 6 bases, J lost 5 bases, and 11 bases stayed unmatched. The CDR3 length is 15 residues.

The table lists this clone with a few counts. At one of its ends the junction is not consistent with the germline gene, which may arise from a read error. The chain uses TRBV12-3 or TRBV12-4 and TRBJ2-3, with 10 bases lining up with TRBD2. This CDR3 region has 17 residues. The CDR3 DNA reads TGTGCCAACAGTTTAACCCCTCTAGCGGGAGTTGCAGATACGCAGTATTTT. Translated, it gives CANSLTPLAGVADTQYF.

This clone has a count of ten or more. This chain connects TRBV6-1 to TRBJ2-5; D is perhaps TRBD1 (6 bases). With 7 bases removed from V and 1 base from J, the gap between germline ends came to 16 bases. Germline V gives CDR1 MNHNS, CDR2 SASEGT. CDR3 length: 15 amino acids. DNA of the CDR3: TGTGCCAGCACAAGGACAGTCCTCTCCCAAGAGACCCAGTACTTC. Encoded protein: CASTRTVLSQETQYF.

Notes on this clone: A read error may explain this, as a much larger clone is one base away. Other DNA variants within this sample encode the same CDR3. V usage is TRBV14 and J usage is TRBJ1-1; D is undetermined. Germline CDR1 SGHDN, CDR2 FVKESK. The CDR3 has 14 amino acids. CDR3 region: CASSYSPGFTEAFF. As DNA, the CDR3 is TGTGCCAGCAGCTATAGTCCAGGATTCACTGAGGCTTTCTTT. Full variable domain (remainder filled in from reference TRBV14 and TRBJ1-1): EAGVTQFPSHSVIEKGQTVTLRCDPISGHDNLYWYRRVMGKEIKFLLHFVKESKQDESGMPNNRFLAERTGGTYSTLKVQPAELEDSGVYFCASSYSPGFTEAFFGQGTRLTVV.

This chain uses TRBV5-1 with TRBJ1-1; D is unresolved. V lost 1 base to trimming and J lost 2 bases, with 9 bases between them. From germline, CDR1 is SGHRS and CDR2 YFSETQ. This CDR3 comprises 14 residues. The CDR3 loop is CASSLHGINTEAFF. DNA of the CDR3: TGCGCCAGCAGCTTGCACGGAATTAACACTGAAGCTTTCTTT.

In this sample, this clone turned up many times. The chain joins TRBV7-9 to TRBJ1-2; D is undetermined. The CDR3 has 13 amino acids. Trimming took 0 bases from V and 7 from J, leaving 9 bases between them. Per the germline V gene, CDR1 is SEHNR and CDR2 is FQNEAQ (reference sequence). The CDR3 loop is CASSLALKPGYTF. The CDR3, as DNA: TGTGCCAGCAGCTTAGCGCTAAAACCTGGCTACACCTTC.

This clone showed up many times. The chain couples TRBV20-1 to TRBJ1-5; tentatively, D is TRBD1 (6 bases). Germline V gene lookup returns CDR1 DFQATT and CDR2 SNEGSKA (reference sequence). This CDR3 is built from 14 residues. V lost 0 bases, J lost 7 bases, and 13 bases lay in between. The CDR3 region is CSARDHREYQPQHF. The CDR3 DNA sequence: TGCAGTGCTAGAGATCACAGGGAGTACCAGCCCCAGCATTTT.

J is TRBJ1-2 and V is TRBV20-1; 7 nucleotides match TRBD1. Per germline, CDR1 DFQATT and CDR2 SNEGSKA (reference sequence). CDR3 length: 14 amino acids. Trimming removed 0 bases from V and 3 bases from J; junction bases left unmatched: 4. CDR3 nucleotide sequence: TGCAGTGCTAGAGACGGACAGGACGACTATGGCTACACCTTC. Translation gives CSARDGQDDYGYTF.

This clone has only a few counts. The rearrangement joins TRBV28 to TRBJ2-2, with D perhaps matching TRBD2 (6 bases). Between the trimmed V and J ends, which lost 6 bases and 2 bases, there was a span of 16 bases. The germline V gene encodes CDR1 MDHEN and CDR2 SYDVKM. This CDR3 is 16 amino acids long. The CDR3 DNA sequence: TGTGCCAGCAGGCTTAAGCCGGGACTTAACACCGGGGAGCTGTTTTTT. It specifies CASRLKPGLNTGELFF.

The table lists this clone with many counts. The chain carries TRBV4-2 and TRBJ2-1, with D possibly being TRBD2 (6 bases). V shed 2 bases and J shed 15 bases, with 20 bases lying between them. The germline gives CDR1 LGHNA, CDR2 YNFKEQ. The CDR3 is 14 amino acids. The CDR3 loop is CASSQFQGGDSRFF. The CDR3 bases are TGTGCCAGCAGCCAATTCCAAGGAGGGGATTCTAGGTTCTTC.

The sample holds many counts of this clone. CDR3 residues: CASSPRTSGIREQFF. In DNA, the CDR3 is TGTGCCAGCAGCCCCAGGACTAGCGGGATACGTGAGCAGTTCTTC. The chain recombines TRBV11-1 with TRBJ2-1; 12 nucleotides match TRBD2. The length of the CDR3 is 15 residues. Germline V lookup: CDR1 SGHAT, CDR2 FQDESV (reference sequence). The V segment lost 5 bases and the J segment 9 bases; nucleotides outside the gene matches: 8.

This clone has at least ten counts. J is TRBJ2-1 and V is TRBV12-3 or TRBV12-4; 14 bases fit TRBD2. After removal of 6 bases from V and 9 bases from J, the junction contained 4 bases not matched to a gene. CDR3 length equals 14 residues. CDR3 DNA: TGTGCCAGCAGCGCGACTAGCGGGGGGGGTGAGCAGTTCTTC. Translating it yields CASSATSGGGEQFF.

This clone has ten or more counts. The V and J genes are TRBV19 and TRBJ2-4, with TRBD1 matching 10 bases. The CDR3 runs 13 residues. Germline values: CDR1 LNHDA, CDR2 SQIVND (reference sequence). Losses at the gene ends were 6 bases for V and 8 bases for J; bases not matched to a gene: 4. The CDR3 here is CASRDRGVDIQYF. The CDR3 nucleotides are TGTGCCAGTAGGGACAGGGGGGTGGACATTCAGTACTTC.

This clone appeared a few times. The V call is TRBV27, the J call TRBJ1-5; maybe TRBD1 (6 bases). The V end lost 5 bases, the J end lost 5 bases, and 22 bases lay between the germline ends. The germline CDR1 and CDR2 sequences are MNHEY and SMNVEV (reference sequence). This CDR3 is 17 amino acids long. DNA of the CDR3: TGTGCCAGCAGTCCCAGTGATTGGGGCAGGGGCCATCAGCCCCAGCATTTT. Translation: CASSPSDWGRGHQPQHF.